This T cell receptor beta chain was retrieved from a study of neurological immune-mediated disorders. Whole-study findings and limits: No sharing of CDR3 amino acid sequences was observed among expanded clones across subjects, suggesting private repertoires in all groups.

The time point here: longitudinal time-point 2. In TCRdb, the 5' RACE reads were re-called with MiXCR into one record per CDR3 protein. This sample has 80,000 to 100,000 distinct CDR3 sequences, with 5.8% found just once. Ten or more counts support this clonotype. What it recognizes is unknown. The germline V and J ends were trimmed by 7 bases and 6 bases, with 23 bases remaining between them. Per germline, CDR1 SGHRS and CDR2 YFSETQ. CDR3 length: 16 amino acids. The receptor was isolated from a woman aged 55-69 years with multiple sclerosis. The chain uses TRBV5-1 and TRBJ2-1; D unclear. Sequenced material: PBMCs. CDR3 coding DNA: TGCGCCAGCCGTCCGGTGCCAGCGTCAACCCTCAATGAGCAGTTCTTC. Translation: CASRPVPASTLNEQFF.